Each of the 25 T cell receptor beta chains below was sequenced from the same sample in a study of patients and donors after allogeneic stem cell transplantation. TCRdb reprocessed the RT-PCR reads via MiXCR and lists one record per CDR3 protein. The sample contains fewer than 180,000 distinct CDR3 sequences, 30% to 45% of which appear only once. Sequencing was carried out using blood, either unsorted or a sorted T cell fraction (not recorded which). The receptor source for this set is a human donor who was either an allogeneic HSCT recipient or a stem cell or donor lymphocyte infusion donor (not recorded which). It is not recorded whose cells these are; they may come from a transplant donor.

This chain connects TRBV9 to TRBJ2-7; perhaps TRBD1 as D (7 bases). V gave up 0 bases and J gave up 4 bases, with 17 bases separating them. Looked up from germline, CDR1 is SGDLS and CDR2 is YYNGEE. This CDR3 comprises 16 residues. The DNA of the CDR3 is TGTGCCAGCAGCGTAGCTTCAGGAGGGGGCGAATACGAGCAGTACTTC. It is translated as CASSVASGGGEYEQYF.

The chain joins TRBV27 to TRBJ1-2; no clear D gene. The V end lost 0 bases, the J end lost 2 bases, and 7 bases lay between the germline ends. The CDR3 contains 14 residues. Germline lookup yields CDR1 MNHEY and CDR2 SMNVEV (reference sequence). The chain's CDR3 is CASSLSSTNYGYTF. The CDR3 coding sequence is TGTGCCAGCAGTTTATCGTCGACCAACTATGGCTACACCTTC.

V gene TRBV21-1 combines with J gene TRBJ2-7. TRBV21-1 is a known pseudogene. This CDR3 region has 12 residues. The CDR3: CASSTRGREQYF. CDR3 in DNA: TGTGCCAGCAGCACCAGAGGACGCGAGCAGTACTTC.

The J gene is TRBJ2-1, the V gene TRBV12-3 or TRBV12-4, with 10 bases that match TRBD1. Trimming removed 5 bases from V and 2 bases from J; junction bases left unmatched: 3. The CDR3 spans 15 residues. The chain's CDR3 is CASSPGQGPYNEQFF. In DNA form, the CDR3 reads TGTGCCAGCAGTCCGGGACAGGGGCCCTACAATGAGCAGTTCTTC.

The CDR3 DNA follows: TGCAGTGCTAGAAGTGACTACTCCTACGAGCAGTACGTC. This sequence encodes CSARSDYSYEQYV. The J gene is TRBJ2-7, the V gene TRBV20-1, with D tentatively TRBD2 (5 bases). Germline V gene sequence: CDR1 DFQATT, CDR2 SNEGSKA (reference sequence). V was cut by 2 bases and J by 0 bases, with 8 bases left in between. The CDR3 has 13 amino acids.

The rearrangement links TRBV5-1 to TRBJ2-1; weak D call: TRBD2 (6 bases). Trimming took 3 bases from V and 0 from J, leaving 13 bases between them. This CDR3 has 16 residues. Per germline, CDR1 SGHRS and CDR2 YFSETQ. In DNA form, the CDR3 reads TGCGCCAGCAGCTCCCATGTTAGCGGCTCCTACAATGAGCAGTTCTTC. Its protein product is CASSSHVSGSYNEQFF.

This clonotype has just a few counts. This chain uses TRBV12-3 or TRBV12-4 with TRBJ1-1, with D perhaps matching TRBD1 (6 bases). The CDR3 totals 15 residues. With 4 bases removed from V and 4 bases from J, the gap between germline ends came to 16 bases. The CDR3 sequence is CASSSTGPRGTEAFF. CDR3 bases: TGTGCCAGCAGTTCCACAGGGCCACGGGGCACTGAAGCTTTCTTT.

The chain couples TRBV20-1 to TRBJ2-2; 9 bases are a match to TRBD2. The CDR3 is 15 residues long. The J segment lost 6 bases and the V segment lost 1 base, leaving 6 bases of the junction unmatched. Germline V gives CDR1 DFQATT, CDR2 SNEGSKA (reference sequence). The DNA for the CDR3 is TGCAGTGCTAGAGCGGTAGCGGGGGCAGCCGGGGAGCTGTTTTTT. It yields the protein CSARAVAGAAGELFF.

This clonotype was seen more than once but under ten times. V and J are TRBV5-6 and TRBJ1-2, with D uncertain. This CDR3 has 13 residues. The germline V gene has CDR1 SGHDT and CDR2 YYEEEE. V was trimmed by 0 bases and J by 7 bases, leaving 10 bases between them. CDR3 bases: TGTGCCAGCAGCTTGGGGGGTTTTGGTGGCTACACCTTC. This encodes CASSLGGFGGYTF. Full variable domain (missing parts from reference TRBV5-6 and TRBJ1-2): DAGVTQSPTHLIKTRGQQVTLRCSPKSGHDTVSWYQQALGQGPQFIFQYYEEEERQRGNFPDRFSGHQFPNYSSELNVNALLLGDSALYLCASSLGGFGGYTFGSGTRLTVV.

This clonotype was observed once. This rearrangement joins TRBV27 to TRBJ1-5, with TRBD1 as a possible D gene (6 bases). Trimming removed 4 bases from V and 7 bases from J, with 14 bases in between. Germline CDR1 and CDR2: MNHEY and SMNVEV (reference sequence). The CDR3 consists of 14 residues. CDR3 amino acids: CASSSGGRRQPQHF. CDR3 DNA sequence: TGTGCCAGCAGTTCGGGGGGGCGGAGGCAGCCCCAGCATTTT.

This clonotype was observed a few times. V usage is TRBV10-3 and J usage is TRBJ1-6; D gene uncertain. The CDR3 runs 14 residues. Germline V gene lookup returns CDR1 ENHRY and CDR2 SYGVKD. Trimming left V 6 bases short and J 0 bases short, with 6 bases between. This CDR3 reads CAISLDSYNSPLHF. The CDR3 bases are TGTGCCATCAGCCTTGACTCCTATAATTCACCCCTCCACTTT.

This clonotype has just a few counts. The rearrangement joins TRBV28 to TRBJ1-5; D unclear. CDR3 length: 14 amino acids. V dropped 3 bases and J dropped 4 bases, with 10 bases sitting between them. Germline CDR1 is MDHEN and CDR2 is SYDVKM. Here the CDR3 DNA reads TGTGCCAGCAGTTTCGGGGAAGCGAATCAGCCCCAGCATTTT. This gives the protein CASSFGEANQPQHF.

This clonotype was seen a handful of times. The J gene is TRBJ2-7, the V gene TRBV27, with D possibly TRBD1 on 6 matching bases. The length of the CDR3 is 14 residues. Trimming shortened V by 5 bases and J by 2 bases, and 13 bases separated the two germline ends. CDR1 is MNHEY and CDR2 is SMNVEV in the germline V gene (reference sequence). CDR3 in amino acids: CASSPRQAPYEQYV. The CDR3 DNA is TGTGCCAGCAGTCCCCGACAGGCGCCCTACGAGCAGTACGTC.

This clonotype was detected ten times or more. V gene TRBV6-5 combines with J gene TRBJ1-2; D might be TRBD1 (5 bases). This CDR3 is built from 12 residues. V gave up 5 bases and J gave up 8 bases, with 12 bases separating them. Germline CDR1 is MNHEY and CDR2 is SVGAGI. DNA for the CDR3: TGTGCCAGCAGTCCCAGAGGGGCCGGCTACACCTTC. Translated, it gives CASSPRGAGYTF.

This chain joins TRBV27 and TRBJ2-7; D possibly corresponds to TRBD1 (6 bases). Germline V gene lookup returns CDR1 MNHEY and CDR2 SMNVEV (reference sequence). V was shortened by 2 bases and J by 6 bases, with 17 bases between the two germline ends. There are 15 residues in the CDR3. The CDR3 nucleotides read TGTGCCAGCAGTTTACGACAGGCTTGGGTCTCCGAGCAGTACTTC. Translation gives CASSLRQAWVSEQYF.

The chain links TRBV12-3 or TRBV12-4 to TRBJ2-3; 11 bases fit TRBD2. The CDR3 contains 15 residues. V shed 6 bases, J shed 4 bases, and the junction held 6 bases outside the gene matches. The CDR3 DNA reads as TGTGCCAGCAGCATTAGCGGGGGGGCCCCAGATACGCAGTATTTT. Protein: CASSISGGAPDTQYF.

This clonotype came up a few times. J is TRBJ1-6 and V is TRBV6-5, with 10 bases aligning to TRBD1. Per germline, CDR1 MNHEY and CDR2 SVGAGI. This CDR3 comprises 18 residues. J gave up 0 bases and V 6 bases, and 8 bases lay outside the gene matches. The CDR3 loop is CASSQGQGFSSYNSPLHF. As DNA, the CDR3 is TGTGCCAGCAGCCAGGGACAGGGGTTCAGCTCCTATAATTCACCCCTCCACTTT.

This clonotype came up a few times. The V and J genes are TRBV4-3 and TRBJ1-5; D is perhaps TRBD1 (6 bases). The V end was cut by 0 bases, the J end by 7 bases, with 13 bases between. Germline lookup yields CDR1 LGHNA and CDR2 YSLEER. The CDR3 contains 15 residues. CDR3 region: CASSQDRGAWQPQHF. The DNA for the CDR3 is TGCGCCAGCAGCCAAGATAGGGGGGCTTGGCAGCCCCAGCATTTT.

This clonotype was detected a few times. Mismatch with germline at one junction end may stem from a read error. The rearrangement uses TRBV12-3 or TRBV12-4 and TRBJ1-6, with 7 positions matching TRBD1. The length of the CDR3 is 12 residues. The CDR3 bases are TGTGCCAGCAGTTCACAGGGGAGGTTCCTCTACTTT. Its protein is CASSSQGRFLYF.

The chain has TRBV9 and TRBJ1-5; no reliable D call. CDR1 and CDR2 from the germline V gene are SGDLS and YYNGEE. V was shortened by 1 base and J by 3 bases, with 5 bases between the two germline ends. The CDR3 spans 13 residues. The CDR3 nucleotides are TGTGCCAGCAGCGTAAGTTTCAATCAGCCCCAGCATTTT. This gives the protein CASSVSFNQPQHF.

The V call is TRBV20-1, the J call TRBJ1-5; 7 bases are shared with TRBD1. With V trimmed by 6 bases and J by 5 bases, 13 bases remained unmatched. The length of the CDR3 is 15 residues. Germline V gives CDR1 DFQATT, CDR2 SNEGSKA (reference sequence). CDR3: CSARPLGGRDQPQHF. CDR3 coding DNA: TGCAGTGCCCGGCCCCTAGGGGGCAGGGATCAGCCCCAGCATTTT.

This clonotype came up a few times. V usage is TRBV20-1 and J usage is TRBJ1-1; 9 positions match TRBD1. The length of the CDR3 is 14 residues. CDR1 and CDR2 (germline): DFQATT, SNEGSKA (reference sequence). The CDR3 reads CSLPEDRGNTEAFF. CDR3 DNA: TGCAGCCTCCCTGAGGACAGGGGTAACACTGAAGCTTTCTTT.

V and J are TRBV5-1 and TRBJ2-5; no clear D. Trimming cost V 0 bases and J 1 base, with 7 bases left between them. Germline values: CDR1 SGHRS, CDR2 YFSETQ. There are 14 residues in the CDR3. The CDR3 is CASSLAEAQETQYF. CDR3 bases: TGCGCCAGCAGCTTGGCCGAGGCCCAAGAGACCCAGTACTTC.

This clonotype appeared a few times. CDR3 sequence reads: CASSFGRTGELFF. The CDR3 bases are TGTGCCAGCAGTTTCGGGCGCACCGGGGAGCTGTTTTTT. This chain links TRBV27 with TRBJ2-2, with no clear D. Between the trimmed V and J ends, which lost 3 bases and 4 bases, there was a span of 6 bases. The germline gives CDR1 MNHEY, CDR2 SMNVEV (reference sequence). This CDR3 region has 13 residues.

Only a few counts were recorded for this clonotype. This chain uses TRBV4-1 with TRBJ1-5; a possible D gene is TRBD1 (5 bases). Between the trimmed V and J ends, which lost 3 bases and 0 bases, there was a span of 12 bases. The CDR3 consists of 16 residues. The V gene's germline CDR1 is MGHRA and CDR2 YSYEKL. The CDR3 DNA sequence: TGCGCCAGCAGCCAGAGTGGGACCGGTAGCAATCAGCCCCAGCATTTT. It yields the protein CASSQSGTGSNQPQHF.